What follows are 6 T cell receptor beta chains derived from one specimen sequenced in a study of identical twins. TCRdb processed the 5' RACE reads anew with MiXCR; each CDR3 protein has one entry. The table shows approximately 240,000 distinct CDR3 sequences, with more than 12% occurring only once. Material for sequencing was memory (CD45RO+) T cells sorted from blood. These receptors all stem from a woman between 18 and 29 years old in good health.

This clonotype has only a few counts. The chain links TRBV6-1 to TRBJ2-2; D possibly corresponds to TRBD1 (5 bases). Looked up from germline, CDR1 is MNHNS and CDR2 is SASEGT. The V end was cut by 6 bases, the J end by 2 bases, with 13 bases between. This CDR3 region has 15 residues. CDR3 bases: TGTGCCAGCAGAGCCCCAAGGGGTAACACCGGGGAGCTGTTTTTT. Its protein product is CASRAPRGNTGELFF.

A note on this clonotype: One end of the junction is discordant with germline, which a read error may explain. The V and J genes are TRBV4-3 and TRBJ2-3; 8 positions agree with TRBD2. Germline lookup yields CDR1 LGHNA and CDR2 YSLEER. The CDR3 covers 17 residues. The CDR3, as DNA: TGCGCCAGCAGCCAAGAATCCAGCGGGAGTTGGGTAGATACGCTGTATTTT. Its protein is CASSQESSGSWVDTLYF.

This clonotype was picked up a small number of times. The chain is built from TRBV29-1 and TRBJ1-2; maybe TRBD1 (5 bases). The germline V and J ends were trimmed by 1 base and 8 bases, with 11 bases remaining between them. This CDR3 comprises 12 residues. From germline, CDR1 is SQVTM and CDR2 ANQGSEA. CDR3 sequence: CSVEGGFLGYTF. The CDR3 nucleotides read TGCAGCGTTGAAGGGGGGTTTTTGGGCTACACCTTC.

This clonotype was seen ten or more times. The genes are TRBV25-1 and TRBJ2-5; TRBD2 matches at 11 bases. Germline CDR1 MGHDK, CDR2 SYGVNS. V lost 6 bases and J lost 3; bases outside the gene matches: 15. The CDR3 runs 18 residues. In DNA form, the CDR3 reads TGTGCCAGCAGCATCACAACTAGCGGGAGTACAAAAAAAGAGACCCAGTACTTC. Its translation: CASSITTSGSTKKETQYF.

The chain employs TRBV25-1 and TRBJ2-4; D possibly corresponds to TRBD1 (5 bases). Germline CDR1 reads MGHDK; CDR2 reads SYGVNS. Trimming left V 4 bases short and J 0 bases short, with 7 bases between. The CDR3 has 14 amino acids. The CDR3 sequence is CASSVQGAKNIQYF. The DNA for the CDR3 is TGTGCCAGCAGTGTCCAGGGAGCCAAAAACATTCAGTACTTC.

This clonotype has at least ten counts. The V gene is TRBV4-3, the J gene TRBJ2-1; no reliable D call. Per germline, CDR1 LGHNA and CDR2 YSLEER. CDR3 length: 14 amino acids. V was clipped by 3 bases and J by 9 bases, with 15 bases between them. CDR3 bases: TGCGCCAGCAGCCATGGCCCCCAGGCAGGTGAGCAGTTCTTC. Amino acid sequence: CASSHGPQAGEQFF.